The rows below give T cell receptor beta chains drawn from one sample of a study of blood T cell repertoires in COVID-19. Using immunoSEQ multiplex PCR, the repertoire was profiled, and TCRdb retains in-frame clones only, with some absent. The sample includes about 62,000 clones, around 86% of them seen just once. The material sequenced was peripheral blood. These receptors all stem from an elderly woman with acute or convalescent COVID-19. CDR3s include the opening cysteine and the closing phenylalanine or tryptophan. The D gene is left open where the match is weak. Rows may omit the clone size; those that give it use once, few, many or a size class.

CAISYHKPGGTATSYEQYF,TGTGCCATCAGTTACCATAAACCTGGAGGGACAGCCACATCCTACGAGCAGTACTTC,NA,TRBJ2-7,TRBV10-3,NA
CASTPAGEGGDGYTF,TGTGCCAGCACCCCCGCCGGGGAGGGTGGGGATGGCTACACCTTC,NA,TRBJ1-2,TRBV28,NA
CASSQDFVAGSPLHF,TGTGCCAGCAGCCAAGATTTTGTCGCGGGGTCACCCCTCCACTTT,NA,TRBJ1-6,TRBV3-1/TRBV3-2,NA
CSASGRGQTEAFF,TGCAGTGCTAGTGGTAGGGGGCAGACTGAAGCTTTCTTT,TRBD1,TRBJ1-1,TRBV20-1,NA
CASSTLAWDTSYGYTF,TGTGCCAGTAGTACATTGGCATGGGACACCTCCTATGGCTACACCTTC,NA,TRBJ1-2,TRBV19,NA
CACTESGDGYTF,TGTGCCTGCACGGAGTCAGGGGACGGCTACACCTTC,NA,TRBJ1-2,TRBV30,NA
CATSKRSGGGWNEQFF,TGTGCCACCAGCAAACGGTCGGGTGGTGGCTGGAATGAGCAGTTCTTC,NA,TRBJ2-1,TRBV15,NA
CASSVESGPTRGYTF,TGTGCCAGCAGCGTAGAGAGTGGTCCGACGCGGGGCTACACCTTC,NA,TRBJ1-2,TRBV9,once
CASSLGSGRYNEQFF,TGCGCCAGCAGCTTGGGAAGCGGGCGCTACAATGAGCAGTTCTTC,NA,TRBJ2-1,TRBV5-1,NA
CASSPSGQMNTEAFF,TGTGCCAGCAGCCCCTCCGGACAGATGAACACTGAAGCTTTCTTT,NA,TRBJ1-1,TRBV7-2,NA
CASSPSPSGGFQETQYF,TGTGCCAGCTCACCATCGCCTAGCGGGGGGTTCCAAGAGACCCAGTACTTC,TRBD2,TRBJ2-5,TRBV18,once
CASSQSDEQFF,TGTGCCAGCAGTCAGAGCGATGAGCAGTTCTTC,NA,TRBJ2-1,TRBV2,once
CASSRNGLAGGPSYNEQFF,TGTGCCAGCAGTCGTAACGGACTAGCGGGAGGGCCGTCCTACAATGAGCAGTTCTTC,TRBD2,TRBJ2-1,TRBV6-6,once
CASSPVFGGSYNEQFF,TGTGCCAGCTCACCAGTTTTCGGGGGGTCCTACAATGAGCAGTTCTTC,TRBD2,TRBJ2-1,TRBV18,once
CASRRTVSYNEQFF,TGTGCCAGTAGAAGGACAGTCTCCTACAATGAGCAGTTCTTC,NA,TRBJ2-1,TRBV19,NA
CASSAGQGAYGYTF,TGTGCCAGCAGCGCGGGACAGGGGGCATATGGCTACACCTTC,TRBD1,TRBJ1-2,TRBV7-9,NA
CASSSSFATDEKLFF,TGTGCCAGCAGTTCGTCTTTTGCAACTGATGAAAAACTGTTTTTT,NA,TRBJ1-4,TRBV6-2/TRBV6-3,NA
CASSPMALHGYTF,TGTGCCAGCTCACCAATGGCATTACATGGCTACACCTTC,NA,TRBJ1-2,TRBV18,NA
CASSRRGGLTDTQYF,TGTGCCAGCAGTAGGCGCGGGGGCCTCACAGATACGCAGTATTTT,NA,TRBJ2-3,TRBV6-6,NA
CASSFLLETSLLYGYTF,TGTGCCAGCAGCTTTCTCCTCGAGACAAGTCTCCTCTATGGCTACACCTTC,NA,TRBJ1-2,TRBV7-2,NA
CASRPLTGVDEKLFF,TGTGCCAGCAGACCCTTGACAGGGGTGGACGAAAAACTGTTTTTT,TRBD1,TRBJ1-4,TRBV6-5,few
CAWGRDRPYGYTF,TGTGCCTGGGGACGGGACAGACCCTATGGCTACACCTTC,TRBD1,TRBJ1-2,TRBV30,NA
CASSPRGTGNYGYTF,TGCGCCAGCAGTCCTCGGGGGACAGGAAACTATGGCTACACCTTC,TRBD1,TRBJ1-2,TRBV10-1,NA
CASSERRRGTYNEQFF,TGTGCCAGCAGTGAACGGCGGCGGGGGACCTACAATGAGCAGTTCTTC,TRBD2,TRBJ2-1,TRBV2,NA
CASSNRGAGYTF,TGTGCCAGCAGCAACAGGGGAGCCGGCTACACCTTC,TRBD1,TRBJ1-2,TRBV9,NA
CASSELTGGIGDTQYF,TGTGCCAGCAGTGAATTGACAGGGGGCATTGGAGATACGCAGTATTTT,TRBD1,TRBJ2-3,TRBV6-1,NA
CASRHDRFTGELFF,TGTGCCAGCAGGCATGACAGATTCACCGGGGAGCTGTTTTTT,NA,TRBJ2-2,TRBV6-5,NA
CASLIRSQAANEQFF,TGTGCCAGCCTGATTAGAAGCCAGGCCGCCAATGAGCAGTTCTTC,NA,TRBJ2-1,TRBV2,NA
CASSPPPGVETQYF,TGTGCCAGCTCACCACCGCCCGGGGTCGAGACCCAGTACTTC,NA,TRBJ2-5,TRBV18,NA
CASSPGGGITDTQYF,TGTGCCAGCAGTCCCGGCGGGGGGATCACAGATACGCAGTATTTT,TRBD2,TRBJ2-3,TRBV6-5,NA
CAISGGPTGYEQYF,TGTGCCATCAGTGGGGGCCCGACAGGTTACGAGCAGTACTTC,NA,TRBJ2-7,TRBV10-3,NA
CASSFGGEQFF,TGTGCCAGCAGTTTCGGAGGTGAGCAGTTCTTC,NA,TRBJ2-1,TRBV12-3/TRBV12-4,NA
CASSPPSGTGNQPQHF,TGTGCCAGCTCACCACCGAGCGGTACTGGCAATCAGCCCCAGCATTTT,NA,TRBJ1-5,TRBV18,NA
CASSQAPTSYTGELFF,TGCGCCAGCAGCCAAGCCCCGACATCCTACACCGGGGAGCTGTTTTTT,NA,TRBJ2-2,TRBV4-3,NA
CASSLSRGSYNEQFF,TGTGCCAGCAGCTTATCTAGAGGATCCTACAATGAGCAGTTCTTC,NA,TRBJ2-1,TRBV11-3,NA
CASSINQGRVGTGELFF,TGTGCCAGTAGTATAAATCAAGGCAGGGTCGGCACCGGGGAGCTGTTTTTT,NA,TRBJ2-2,TRBV19,once
CASSNPRVGRDNQPQHF,TGTGCCAGCAGCAATCCTCGAGTCGGGCGGGACAATCAGCCCCAGCATTTT,NA,TRBJ1-5,TRBV5-8,NA
CASSQDRGLAIDEQFF,TGTGCCAGCAGCCAAGATCGGGGACTAGCGATAGATGAGCAGTTCTTC,TRBD2,TRBJ2-1,TRBV4-2,NA
CASSPSLGTDTQYF,TGTGCCAGCAGCCCCAGCCTAGGCACAGATACGCAGTATTTT,NA,TRBJ2-3,TRBV7-9,NA
CASSLWGRTGTGELFF,TGTGCCAGCAGTTTATGGGGTCGAACGGGGACCGGGGAGCTGTTTTTT,NA,TRBJ2-2,TRBV27,NA
CASSLEGIGGYTF,TGTGCCAGCAGTTTGGAGGGAATTGGCGGCTACACCTTC,NA,TRBJ1-2,TRBV12-3/TRBV12-4,NA
CASSQDLTGEQYF,TGTGCCAGCAGTCAAGATCTAACTGGCGAGCAGTACTTC,NA,TRBJ2-7,TRBV3-1/TRBV3-2,NA
CASSYEDRDGYTF,TGTGCCAGCAGTTACGAGGACAGGGACGGCTACACCTTC,TRBD1,TRBJ1-2,TRBV6-5,NA
CASSLVLGRTNYGYTF,TGTGCCAGCAGCTTAGTCCTGGGCAGAACTAACTATGGCTACACCTTC,NA,TRBJ1-2,TRBV7-9,NA
CASSRDRGNYGYTF,TGTGCCAGCAGCCGGGACAGGGGGAACTATGGCTACACCTTC,TRBD1,TRBJ1-2,TRBV6-5,NA
CAWQGALGETQYF,TGTGCCTGGCAGGGGGCGCTGGGAGAGACCCAGTACTTC,TRBD1,TRBJ2-5,TRBV30,NA
CASSLGGVAATYEQYF,TGTGCCAGCAGCTTAGGGGGGGTAGCGGCAACCTACGAGCAGTACTTC,NA,TRBJ2-7,TRBV7-2,NA
CASSSGLYNEQFF,TGTGCCAGCAGCAGCGGACTATACAATGAGCAGTTCTTC,NA,TRBJ2-1,TRBV9,NA
CASSVTGAQPQHF,TGTGCCAGCAGCGTCACAGGGGCCCAGCCCCAGCATTTT,TRBD1,TRBJ1-5,TRBV27,NA
CASSQDDRRNTGELFF,TGTGCCAGCAGCCAAGACGATAGAAGGAACACCGGGGAGCTGTTTTTT,NA,TRBJ2-2,TRBV3-1/TRBV3-2,few
CAIRAGVGEQFF,TGTGCCATCAGGGCCGGGGTCGGTGAGCAGTTCTTC,NA,TRBJ2-1,TRBV10-3,few
CASSTRTGGIIDTQYF,TGCGCCAGCAGCACTCGGACAGGGGGAATAATAGATACGCAGTATTTT,TRBD1,TRBJ2-3,TRBV5-1,NA
CASTSPPYNEQFF,TGTGCCAGCACCTCCCCCCCTTACAATGAGCAGTTCTTC,NA,TRBJ2-1,TRBV12-3/TRBV12-4,NA